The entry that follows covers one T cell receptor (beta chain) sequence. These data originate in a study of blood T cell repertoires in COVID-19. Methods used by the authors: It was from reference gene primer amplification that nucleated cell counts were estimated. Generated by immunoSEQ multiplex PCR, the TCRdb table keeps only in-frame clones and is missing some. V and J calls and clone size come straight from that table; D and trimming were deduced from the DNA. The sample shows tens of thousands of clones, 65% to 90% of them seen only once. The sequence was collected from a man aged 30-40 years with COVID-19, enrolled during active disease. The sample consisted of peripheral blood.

The CDR3 coding sequence is TGTGCCAGCAGCTTAGCCAGGGAAACCTATGGCTACACCTTC. Translated, it gives CASSLARETYGYTF. This sequence joins TRBV5-4 and TRBJ1-2; a possible D gene is TRBD1 (5 bases). This CDR3 region has 14 residues. Germline V gene data show CDR1 as SGHNT and CDR2 as YYREEE (reference sequence). V lost 2 bases, J lost 4 bases, and 12 bases lay in between.